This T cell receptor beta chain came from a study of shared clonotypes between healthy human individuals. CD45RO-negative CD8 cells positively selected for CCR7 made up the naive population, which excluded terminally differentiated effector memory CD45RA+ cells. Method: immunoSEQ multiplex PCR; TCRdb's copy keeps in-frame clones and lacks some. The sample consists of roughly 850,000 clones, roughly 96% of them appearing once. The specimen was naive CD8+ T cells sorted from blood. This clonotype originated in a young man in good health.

CDR3 protein: CASSYLDRGVEETQYF. DNA for the CDR3: TGTGCCAGCAGTTACTTGGACAGGGGAGTGGAGGAGACCCAGTACTTC. V and J are TRBV6-5 and TRBJ2-5; 9 nucleotides align to TRBD1. The CDR3 is 16 residues long. Germline V gives CDR1 MNHEY, CDR2 SVGAGI. V lost 1 base, J lost 5 bases, and 8 bases stayed unmatched.